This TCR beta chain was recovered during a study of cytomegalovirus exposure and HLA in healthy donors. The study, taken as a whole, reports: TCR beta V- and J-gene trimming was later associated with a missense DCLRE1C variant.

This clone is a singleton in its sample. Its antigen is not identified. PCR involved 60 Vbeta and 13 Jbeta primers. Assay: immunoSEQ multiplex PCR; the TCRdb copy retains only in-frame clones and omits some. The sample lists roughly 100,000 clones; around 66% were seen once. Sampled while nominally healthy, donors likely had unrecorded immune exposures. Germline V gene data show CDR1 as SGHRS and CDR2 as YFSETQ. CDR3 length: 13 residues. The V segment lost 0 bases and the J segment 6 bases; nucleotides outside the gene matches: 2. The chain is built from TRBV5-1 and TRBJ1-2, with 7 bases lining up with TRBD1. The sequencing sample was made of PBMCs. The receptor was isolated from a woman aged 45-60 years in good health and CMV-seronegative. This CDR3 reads CASSLAGQDGYTF. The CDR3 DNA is TGCGCCAGCAGCTTGGCTGGACAGGATGGCTACACCTTC.